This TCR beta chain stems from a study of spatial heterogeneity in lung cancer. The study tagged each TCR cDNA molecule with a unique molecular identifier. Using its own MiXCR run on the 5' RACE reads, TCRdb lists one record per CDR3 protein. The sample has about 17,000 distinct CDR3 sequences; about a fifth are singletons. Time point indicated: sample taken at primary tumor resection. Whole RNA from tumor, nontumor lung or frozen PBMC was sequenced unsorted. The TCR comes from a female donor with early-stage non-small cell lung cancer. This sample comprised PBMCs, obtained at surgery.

The CDR3 sequence is CSVTSGRAGDTQYF. The CDR3, as DNA: TGCAGTGTCACTAGCGGGAGGGCCGGAGATACGCAGTATTTT. This chain links TRBV20-1 with TRBJ2-3; 13 bases fit TRBD2. CDR3 length: 14 residues. The trim removed 7 bases at V and 5 bases at J, leaving 6 bases unmatched. From germline, CDR1 is DFQATT and CDR2 SNEGSKA (reference sequence).